What follows are 23 T cell receptor beta chains derived from one specimen sequenced in a study of PD-1 blockade in classical Hodgkin lymphoma. Time point in this sample: cycle 4 day 1 (C4D1), after around six weeks of nivolumab. Each and every patient relapsed after autologous stem cell transplantation, and patients got differing brentuximab vedotin exposure. Assay: immunoSEQ multiplex PCR; the TCRdb copy retains only in-frame clones and omits some. This table holds about 6,900 clones, around nine tenths found once. Sequenced here: peripheral blood mononuclear cells (PBMCs), sampled before the fourth cycle of nivolumab. All receptors come from a human donor with classical Hodgkin lymphoma.

The J gene is TRBJ2-5, the V gene TRBV7-2; 7 bases are shared with TRBD2. Germline CDR1 is SGHTA and CDR2 is FQGNSA. The V and J ends lost 1 base and 2 bases, in that order; junction bases with no gene match: 10. The CDR3 extends over 17 amino acids. In DNA form, the CDR3 reads TGTGCCAGCAGCTTAGGGAGGGCTAGCGGTGTTCAAGAGACCCAGTACTTC. This encodes CASSLGRASGVQETQYF. Full variable domain (remainder filled in from reference TRBV7-2 and TRBJ2-5): GAGVSQSPSNKVTEKGKDVELRCDPISGHTALYWYRQSLGQGLEFLIYFQGNSAPDKSGLPSDRFSAERTGGSVSTLTIQRTQQEDSAVYLCASSLGRASGVQETQYFGPGTRLLVL.

This clone showed up just a few times. This specimen includes other DNA sequences encoding the same CDR3. CDR3 protein: CASSLLAGGLGEQFF. The CDR3 DNA is TGCGCCAGCAGCCTCCTAGCGGGGGGGCTCGGGGAGCAGTTCTTC. The chain combines TRBV5-1 with TRBJ2-1; TRBD2 matches at 12 bases. The germline V gene encodes CDR1 SGHRS and CDR2 YFSETQ. CDR3 size: 15 residues. V lost 4 bases, J lost 10 bases, and 9 bases stayed unmatched.

This chain connects TRBV27 to TRBJ2-3; tentative D call: TRBD2 (5 bases). V was shortened by 2 bases and J by 2 bases, with 8 bases between the two germline ends. Germline V gene sequence: CDR1 MNHEY, CDR2 SMNVEV (reference sequence). The CDR3 loop spans 14 amino acids. In DNA, the CDR3 is TGTGCCAGCAGTTTAGAGGGATTCACAGATACGCAGTATTTT. This gives the protein CASSLEGFTDTQYF.

The V and J genes are TRBV5-1 and TRBJ2-3, with 8 bases aligning to TRBD1. Germline CDR1 reads SGHRS; CDR2 reads YFSETQ. This CDR3 has 13 amino acids. The V gene end was trimmed by 7 bases and the J gene end by 5 bases; junction bases not matched to a gene: 6. The CDR3 is CASSRGRVDTQYF. In nucleotides, the CDR3 is TGCGCCAGCTCCAGGGGGCGGGTAGATACGCAGTATTTT.

As DNA, the CDR3 is TGCGCCAGTATACAGGGTTCCTCTGGGGCCAACGTCCTGACTTTC. Translating gives CASIQGSSGANVLTF. V is TRBV5-1 and J is TRBJ2-6, with a tentative D call TRBD1 (6 bases). CDR1 is SGHRS and CDR2 is YFSETQ in the germline V gene. The CDR3 has 15 residues. The V and J ends lost 8 bases and 0 bases respectively, with 12 bases between them.

This CDR3 reads CASSPGQGFYQPQHF. The CDR3 DNA is TGTGCCAGCAGCCCGGGACAGGGGTTTTATCAGCCCCAGCATTTT. The chain combines TRBV7-2 with TRBJ1-5; TRBD1 agrees at 10 bases. The V gene's germline CDR1 is SGHTA and CDR2 FQGNSA. The CDR3 is 15 residues long. J lost 5 bases, V lost 5 bases, and 6 bases had no gene match.

The V call is TRBV7-3, the J call TRBJ1-4; D gene ambiguous. CDR1 is SGHTA and CDR2 is FQGTGA in the germline V gene. CDR3 length: 13 amino acids. V was shortened by 0 bases and J by 4 bases, with 3 bases between the two germline ends. The CDR3 DNA reads TGTGCCAGCAGCTTAACCCGTAATGAAAAACTGTTTTTT. Its protein is CASSLTRNEKLFF.

The chain is built from TRBV5-4 and TRBJ2-1, with TRBD2 as a possible D gene (7 bases). The CDR3 has 15 amino acids. Per germline, CDR1 SGHNT and CDR2 YYREEE (reference sequence). The ends were cut back, 7 bases at V and 9 bases at J, with 23 bases in the middle. CDR3 region: CASRLGGRAVGEQFF. The CDR3 nucleotides read TGTGCCAGCCGGTTAGGGGGGAGGGCCGTAGGTGAGCAGTTCTTC.

The rearrangement joins TRBV5-1 to TRBJ2-1; tentatively, D is TRBD2 (5 bases). Germline loops: CDR1 SGHRS, CDR2 YFSETQ. The CDR3 has 15 residues. V was cut by 3 bases and J by 4 bases, with 14 bases left in between. CDR3: CASSWASSEYNEQFF. CDR3 DNA sequence: TGCGCCAGCAGCTGGGCTAGCTCTGAATACAATGAGCAGTTCTTC.

This chain joins TRBV27 and TRBJ2-2, with D perhaps TRBD1 (6 bases). Trimming removed 4 bases from V and 5 bases from J, with 14 bases in between. Germline CDR1 reads MNHEY; CDR2 reads SMNVEV (reference sequence). This CDR3 has 15 amino acids. The CDR3 sequence is CASSSQQGWTGELFF. In DNA, the CDR3 is TGTGCCAGCAGTTCCCAACAGGGATGGACCGGGGAGCTGTTTTTT.

The chain carries TRBV30 and TRBJ2-2, with D perhaps assigned TRBD1 or TRBD2 (5 bases each). This CDR3 comprises 13 residues. CDR1 and CDR2 from the germline V gene are GTSNPN and SVGIG (reference sequence). The V and J ends lost 4 bases and 0 bases respectively, with 6 bases between them. In nucleotides, the CDR3 is TGTGCCTGGATGGGACCGAACACCGGGGAGCTGTTTTTT. Protein sequence: CAWMGPNTGELFF.

This chain joins TRBV4-1 and TRBJ1-6, with D unresolved. CDR1 is MGHRA and CDR2 is YSYEKL in the germline V gene. Between the trimmed V and J ends, which lost 5 bases and 3 bases, there was a span of 14 bases. The CDR3 is 16 amino acids. The CDR3 region is CASSTGMGFYNSPLHF. In DNA, the CDR3 is TGCGCCAGCAGCACCGGTATGGGATTCTATAATTCACCCCTCCACTTT.

This chain links TRBV4-1 with TRBJ2-3; D gene ambiguous. This CDR3 is 14 amino acids long. Germline lookup yields CDR1 MGHRA and CDR2 YSYEKL. The V end lost 0 bases, the J end lost 4 bases, and 8 bases lay between the germline ends. CDR3: CASSQDRASDTQYF. The CDR3 nucleotides read TGCGCCAGCAGCCAAGATCGGGCTTCAGATACGCAGTATTTT.

This chain joins TRBV7-2 and TRBJ1-2; D unclear. The CDR3 is 10 residues long. Trimming removed 2 bases at V and 8 bases at J, with 3 bases between. Per germline, CDR1 SGHTA and CDR2 FQGNSA. CDR3 loop: CASSLYGYTF. CDR3 DNA sequence: TGTGCCAGCAGCTTATACGGCTACACCTTC.

The J gene is TRBJ2-1, the V gene TRBV7-2, with 13 bases fitting TRBD2. CDR1 is SGHTA and CDR2 is FQGNSA in the germline V gene. The J segment lost 10 bases and the V segment lost 3 bases, leaving 9 bases of the junction unmatched. The CDR3 consists of 16 residues. CDR3 residues: CASSLPGLAGRGEQFF. The CDR3 coding sequence is TGTGCCAGCAGCTTGCCGGGACTAGCGGGACGAGGGGAGCAGTTCTTC.

The rearrangement uses TRBV11-3 and TRBJ2-1; perhaps TRBD2 as D (6 bases). V lost 0 bases and J 3 bases, leaving 9 bases between the germline ends. CDR1 SGHNT and CDR2 YENEEA come from the germline V gene. The CDR3 length is 15 residues. The DNA for the CDR3 is TGTGCCAGCAGCTTAGAGGGGGGAAGCTACAATGAGCAGTTCTTC. It codes for CASSLEGGSYNEQFF.

J is TRBJ1-6 and V is TRBV2; no clear D gene. V lost 5 bases and J 7 bases, leaving 9 bases between the germline ends. Germline CDR1 reads SNHLY; CDR2 reads FYNNEI. This CDR3 has 13 amino acids. The CDR3 loop is CASSREVNSPLHF. DNA for the CDR3: TGTGCCAGCAGTCGTGAGGTGAATTCACCCCTCCACTTT.

Regarding this clone: The junction differs from germline at one of its ends, possibly a read error. The rearrangement uses TRBV2 and TRBJ2-1; TRBD2 agrees at 10 bases. CDR1 is SNHLY, CDR2 FYNNEI, per germline. The CDR3 loop spans 15 amino acids. The CDR3 here is CASSQAGGSLNEQFF. The CDR3 bases are TGTGCCAGCAGTCAAGCGGGAGGGTCTCTGAATGAGCAGTTCTTC.

This clone has only a few counts. This chain uses TRBV5-4 with TRBJ2-5; possible D gene TRBD2, 7 bases. The ends were cut back, 7 bases at V and 5 bases at J, with 18 bases in the middle. Germline lookup yields CDR1 SGHNT and CDR2 YYREEE (reference sequence). The CDR3 is 14 residues long. The CDR3 nucleotides read TGTGCCAGCGCCTACGATCGGGGGGCGGAGACCCAGTACTTC. It translates to CASAYDRGAETQYF.

This chain links TRBV19 with TRBJ1-5, with 10 bases lining up with TRBD1. With V trimmed by 7 bases and J by 6 bases, 9 bases remained unmatched. CDR3 length: 15 residues. CDR1 is LNHDA, CDR2 SQIVND, per germline (reference sequence). CDR3 region: CASNTRDRGFQPQHF. The CDR3 nucleotides read TGTGCCAGTAACACCCGGGACAGGGGTTTTCAGCCCCAGCATTTT.

The chain links TRBV18 to TRBJ1-2, with D unclear. The CDR3 loop spans 13 amino acids. Deletions cut 4 bases from V and 8 bases from J, with 14 bases between. CDR1 is KGHSH and CDR2 is LQKENI in the germline V gene. The CDR3 nucleotides are TGTGCCAGCTCACAACTCAGGTGGGAAGGCTACACCTTC. As protein: CASSQLRWEGYTF. The full variable domain, rest sourced from reference TRBV18 and TRBJ1-2, is NAGVMQNPRHLVRRRGQEARLRCSPMKGHSHVYWYRQLPEEGLKFMVYLQKENIIDESGMPKERFSAEFPKEGPSILRIQQVVRGDSAAYFCASSQLRWEGYTFGSGTRLTVV.

This chain joins TRBV11-3 and TRBJ2-5; 9 positions agree with TRBD2. V dropped 9 bases and J dropped 4; count of bases not matched to a gene: 6. The CDR3 consists of 13 residues. Germline-derived CDR1 and CDR2 are SGHNT and YENEEA. CDR3 sequence reads: CASGRGRGETQYF. CDR3 nucleotides: TGTGCCAGTGGGCGCGGGAGGGGAGAGACCCAGTACTTC.

V is TRBV6-5 and J is TRBJ1-1; 7 nucleotides align to TRBD1. Looked up from germline, CDR1 is MNHEY and CDR2 is SVGAGI. The CDR3 runs 13 residues. V gave up 4 bases and J gave up 5 bases; unmatched junction bases: 4. The CDR3 spells CASSFRGVTEAFF. CDR3 bases: TGTGCCAGCAGTTTCAGGGGGGTAACTGAAGCTTTCTTT.